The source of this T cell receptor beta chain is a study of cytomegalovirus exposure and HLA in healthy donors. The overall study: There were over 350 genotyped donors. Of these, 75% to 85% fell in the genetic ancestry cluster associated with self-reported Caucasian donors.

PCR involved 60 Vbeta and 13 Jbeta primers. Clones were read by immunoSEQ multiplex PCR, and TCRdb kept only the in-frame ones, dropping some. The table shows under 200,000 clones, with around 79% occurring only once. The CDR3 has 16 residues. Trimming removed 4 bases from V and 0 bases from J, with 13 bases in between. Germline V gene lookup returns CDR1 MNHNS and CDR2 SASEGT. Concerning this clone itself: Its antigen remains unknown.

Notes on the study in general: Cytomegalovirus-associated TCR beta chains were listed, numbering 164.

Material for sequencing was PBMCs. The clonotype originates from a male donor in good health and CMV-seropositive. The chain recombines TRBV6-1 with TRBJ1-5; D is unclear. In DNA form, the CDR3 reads TGTGCCAGCAGTGTCACCCGGGGATATAGCAATCAGCCCCAGCATTTT. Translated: CASSVTRGYSNQPQHF.